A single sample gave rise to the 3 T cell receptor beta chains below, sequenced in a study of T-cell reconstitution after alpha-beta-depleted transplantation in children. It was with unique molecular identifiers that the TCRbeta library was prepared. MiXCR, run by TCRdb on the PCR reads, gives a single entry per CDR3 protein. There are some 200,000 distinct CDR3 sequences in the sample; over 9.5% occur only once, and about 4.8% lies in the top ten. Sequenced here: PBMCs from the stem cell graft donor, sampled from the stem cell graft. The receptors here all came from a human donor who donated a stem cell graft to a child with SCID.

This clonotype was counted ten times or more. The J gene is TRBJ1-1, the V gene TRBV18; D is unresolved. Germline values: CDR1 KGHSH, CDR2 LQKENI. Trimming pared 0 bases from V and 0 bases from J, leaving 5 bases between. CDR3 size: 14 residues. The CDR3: CASSPPTLNTEAFF. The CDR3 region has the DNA TGTGCCAGCTCACCACCGACACTGAACACTGAAGCTTTCTTT.

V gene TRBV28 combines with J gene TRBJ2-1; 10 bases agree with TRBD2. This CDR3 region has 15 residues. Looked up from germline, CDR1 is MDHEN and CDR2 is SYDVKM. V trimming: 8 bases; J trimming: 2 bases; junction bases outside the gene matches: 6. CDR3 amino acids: CASEFSGGPYNEQFF. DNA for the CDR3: TGTGCCAGCGAATTTAGCGGGGGGCCCTACAATGAGCAGTTCTTC.

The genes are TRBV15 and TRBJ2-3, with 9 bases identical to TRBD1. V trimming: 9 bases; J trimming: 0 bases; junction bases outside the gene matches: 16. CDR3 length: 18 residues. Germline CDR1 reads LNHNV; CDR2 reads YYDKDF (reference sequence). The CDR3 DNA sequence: TGTGCCACTTCGGCCGGGACAGGGTGGAGGAGGAGCACAGATACGCAGTATTTT. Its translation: CATSAGTGWRRSTDTQYF.